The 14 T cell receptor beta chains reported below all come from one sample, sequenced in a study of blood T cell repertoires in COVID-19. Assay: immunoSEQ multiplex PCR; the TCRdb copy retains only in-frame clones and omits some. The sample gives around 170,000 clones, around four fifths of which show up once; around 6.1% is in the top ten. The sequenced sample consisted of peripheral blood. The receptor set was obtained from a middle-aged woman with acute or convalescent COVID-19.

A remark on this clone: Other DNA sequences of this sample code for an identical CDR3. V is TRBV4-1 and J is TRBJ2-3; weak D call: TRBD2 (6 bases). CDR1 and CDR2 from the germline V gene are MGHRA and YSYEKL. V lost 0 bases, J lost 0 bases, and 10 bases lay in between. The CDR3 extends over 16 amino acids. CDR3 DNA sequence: TGCGCCAGCAGCCAAGAGAGCGGGCCTAGCACAGATACGCAGTATTTT. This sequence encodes CASSQESGPSTDTQYF.

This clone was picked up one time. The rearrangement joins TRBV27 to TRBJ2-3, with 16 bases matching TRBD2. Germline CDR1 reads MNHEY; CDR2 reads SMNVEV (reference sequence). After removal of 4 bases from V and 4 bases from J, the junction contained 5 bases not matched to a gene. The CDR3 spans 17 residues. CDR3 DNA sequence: TGTGCCAGCAGTTATCCGGGACTAGCGGGGGGGGCAGATACGCAGTATTTT. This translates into CASSYPGLAGGADTQYF.

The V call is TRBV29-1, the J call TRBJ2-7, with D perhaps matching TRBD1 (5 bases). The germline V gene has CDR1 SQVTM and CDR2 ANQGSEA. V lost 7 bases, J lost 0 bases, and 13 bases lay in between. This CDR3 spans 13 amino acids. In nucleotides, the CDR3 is TGCAGCGCCTCAGGCAGGGACTCCTACGAGCAGTACTTC. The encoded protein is CSASGRDSYEQYF.

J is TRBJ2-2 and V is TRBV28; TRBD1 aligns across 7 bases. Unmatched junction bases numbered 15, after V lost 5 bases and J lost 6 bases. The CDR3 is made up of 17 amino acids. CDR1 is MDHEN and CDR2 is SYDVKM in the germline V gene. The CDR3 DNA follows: TGTGCCAGCAGTACAGACAGGGCAGATCGGTCCCCCGGGGAGCTGTTTTTT. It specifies CASSTDRADRSPGELFF.

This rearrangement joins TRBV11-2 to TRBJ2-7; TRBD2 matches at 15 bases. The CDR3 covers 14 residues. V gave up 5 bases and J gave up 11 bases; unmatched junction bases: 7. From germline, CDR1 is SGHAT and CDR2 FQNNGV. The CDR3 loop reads CASSPSGTSGRKYF. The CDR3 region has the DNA TGTGCCAGCAGCCCCTCCGGGACTAGCGGGAGGAAGTACTTC.

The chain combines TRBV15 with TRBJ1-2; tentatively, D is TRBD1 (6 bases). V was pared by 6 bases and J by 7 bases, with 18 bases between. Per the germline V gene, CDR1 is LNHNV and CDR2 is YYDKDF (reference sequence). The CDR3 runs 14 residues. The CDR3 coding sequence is TGTGCCACCAGAGAGGGGGGGCAGGGGAGTGGCTACACCTTC. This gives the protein CATREGGQGSGYTF.

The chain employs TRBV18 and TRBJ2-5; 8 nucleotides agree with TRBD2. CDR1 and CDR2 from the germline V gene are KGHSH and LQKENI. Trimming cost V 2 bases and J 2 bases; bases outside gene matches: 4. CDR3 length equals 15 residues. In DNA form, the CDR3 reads TGTGCCAGCTCACCAGCGGCTAGCGGGCAAGAGACCCAGTACTTC. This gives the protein CASSPAASGQETQYF.

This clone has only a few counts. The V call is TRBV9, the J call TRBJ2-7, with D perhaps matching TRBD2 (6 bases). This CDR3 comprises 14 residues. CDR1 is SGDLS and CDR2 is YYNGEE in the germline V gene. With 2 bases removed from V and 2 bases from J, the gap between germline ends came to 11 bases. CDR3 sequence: CASSVRDFTYEQYF. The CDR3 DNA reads TGTGCCAGCAGCGTGCGGGACTTTACCTACGAGCAGTACTTC.

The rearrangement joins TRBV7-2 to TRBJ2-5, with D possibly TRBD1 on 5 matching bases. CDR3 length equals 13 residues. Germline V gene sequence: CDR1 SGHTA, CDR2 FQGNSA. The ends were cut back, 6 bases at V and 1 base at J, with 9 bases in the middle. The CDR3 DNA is TGTGCCAGCAGTCGACAGACCCAAGAGACCCAGTACTTC. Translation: CASSRQTQETQYF.

CDR3 sequence (DNA): TGTGCCAGCAAGACAGGGGCTATGAACACTGAAGCTTTCTTT. Encoded protein: CASKTGAMNTEAFF. The V and J genes are TRBV28 and TRBJ1-1, with TRBD1 matching 8 bases. This CDR3 is 14 amino acids long. CDR1 is MDHEN, CDR2 SYDVKM, per germline. Trimming took 7 bases from V and 0 from J; bases not matched to a gene: 4.

CDR3 amino acids: CASSPRPGTNEKLFF. In DNA form, the CDR3 reads TGTGCCAGCAGCCCCCGACCGGGAACCAATGAAAAACTGTTTTTT. This rearrangement joins TRBV9 to TRBJ1-4; D gene uncertain. Per the germline V gene, CDR1 is SGDLS and CDR2 is YYNGEE. Trimming cost V 4 bases and J 5 bases, with 15 bases left between them. The CDR3 runs to 15 residues.

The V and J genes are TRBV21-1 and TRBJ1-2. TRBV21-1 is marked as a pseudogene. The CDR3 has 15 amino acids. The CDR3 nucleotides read TGTGCCAGCAGCACGGGAGGTGCGCCTAACTATGGCTACACCTTC. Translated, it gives CASSTGGAPNYGYTF.

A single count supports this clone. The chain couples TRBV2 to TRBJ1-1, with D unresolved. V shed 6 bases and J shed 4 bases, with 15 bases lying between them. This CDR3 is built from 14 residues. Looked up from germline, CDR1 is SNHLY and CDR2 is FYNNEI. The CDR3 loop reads CASRSWASSTEAFF. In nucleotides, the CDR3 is TGTGCCAGCAGGTCCTGGGCCAGTTCCACTGAAGCTTTCTTT.

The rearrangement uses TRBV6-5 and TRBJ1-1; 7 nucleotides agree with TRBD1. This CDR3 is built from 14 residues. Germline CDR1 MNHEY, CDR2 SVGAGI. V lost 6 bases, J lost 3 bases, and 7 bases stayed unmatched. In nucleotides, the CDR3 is TGTGCCAGCAGGCTTATGACAGGGTACACTGAAGCTTTCTTT. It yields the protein CASRLMTGYTEAFF.